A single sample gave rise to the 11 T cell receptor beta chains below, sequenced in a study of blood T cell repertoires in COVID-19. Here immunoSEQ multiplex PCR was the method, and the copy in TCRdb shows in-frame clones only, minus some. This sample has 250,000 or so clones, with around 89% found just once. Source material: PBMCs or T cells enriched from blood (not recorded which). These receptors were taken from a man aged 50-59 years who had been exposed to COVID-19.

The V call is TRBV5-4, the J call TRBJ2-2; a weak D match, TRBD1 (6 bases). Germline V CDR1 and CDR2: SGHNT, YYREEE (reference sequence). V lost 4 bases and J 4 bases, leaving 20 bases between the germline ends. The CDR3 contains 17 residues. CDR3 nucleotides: TGTGCCAGCAGCCTATCTCCAGGGGTCGGTGGCACCGGGGAGCTGTTTTTT. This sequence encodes CASSLSPGVGGTGELFF.

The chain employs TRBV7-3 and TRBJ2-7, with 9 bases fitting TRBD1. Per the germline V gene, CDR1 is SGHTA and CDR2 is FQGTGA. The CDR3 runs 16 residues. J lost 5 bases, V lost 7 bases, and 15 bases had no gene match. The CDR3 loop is CASTLGPRGTGNEQYF. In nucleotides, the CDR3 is TGTGCCAGCACCCTCGGTCCGCGCGGGACAGGGAACGAGCAGTACTTC.

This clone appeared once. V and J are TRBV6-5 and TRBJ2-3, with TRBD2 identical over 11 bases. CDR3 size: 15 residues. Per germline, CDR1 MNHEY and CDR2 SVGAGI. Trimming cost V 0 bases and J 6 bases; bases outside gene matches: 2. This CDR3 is CASSYSGTSGDTQYF. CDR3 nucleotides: TGTGCCAGCAGTTACTCTGGGACTAGCGGTGATACGCAGTATTTT.

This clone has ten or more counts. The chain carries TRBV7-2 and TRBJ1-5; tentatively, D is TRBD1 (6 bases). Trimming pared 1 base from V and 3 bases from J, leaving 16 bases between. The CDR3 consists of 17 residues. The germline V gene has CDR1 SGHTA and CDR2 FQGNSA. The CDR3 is CASSLGLRTDHNQPQHF. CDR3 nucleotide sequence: TGTGCCAGCAGCTTAGGACTTAGGACAGACCACAATCAGCCCCAGCATTTT.

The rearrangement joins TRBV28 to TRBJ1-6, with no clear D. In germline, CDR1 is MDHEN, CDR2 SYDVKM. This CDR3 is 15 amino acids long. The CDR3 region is CGSRISDSYNSPLHF. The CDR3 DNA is TGTGGTTCTCGAATCAGTGACTCCTATAATTCACCCCTCCACTTT. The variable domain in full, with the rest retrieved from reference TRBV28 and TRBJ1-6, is DVKVTQSSRYLVKRTGEKVFLECVQDMDHENMFWYRQDPGLGLRLIYFSYDVKMKEKGDIPEGYSVSREKKERFSLILESASTNQTSMYLCGSRISDSYNSPLHFGNGTRLTVT.

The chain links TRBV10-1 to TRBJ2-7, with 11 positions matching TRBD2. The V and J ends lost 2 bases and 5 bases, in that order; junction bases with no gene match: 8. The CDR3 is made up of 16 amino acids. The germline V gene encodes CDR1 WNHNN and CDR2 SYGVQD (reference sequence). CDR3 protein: CASSENSGGAGDEQYF. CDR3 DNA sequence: TGCGCCAGCAGTGAGAATAGCGGGGGGGCCGGGGACGAGCAGTACTTC.

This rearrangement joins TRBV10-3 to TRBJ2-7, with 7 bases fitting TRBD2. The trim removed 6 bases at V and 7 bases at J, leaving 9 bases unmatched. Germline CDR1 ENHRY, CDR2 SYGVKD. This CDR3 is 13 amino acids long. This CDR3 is CAIREHGGYEQYV. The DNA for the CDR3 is TGTGCCATCAGGGAGCACGGGGGGTATGAGCAGTACGTC.

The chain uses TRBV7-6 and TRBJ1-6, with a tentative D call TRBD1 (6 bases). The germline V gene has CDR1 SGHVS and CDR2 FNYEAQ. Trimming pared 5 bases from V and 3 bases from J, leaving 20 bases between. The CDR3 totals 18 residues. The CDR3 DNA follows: TGTGCCAGCAGCCCGTCAGCGGGGGGCGGGGGCTATAATTCACCCCTCCACTTT. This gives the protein CASSPSAGGGGYNSPLHF.

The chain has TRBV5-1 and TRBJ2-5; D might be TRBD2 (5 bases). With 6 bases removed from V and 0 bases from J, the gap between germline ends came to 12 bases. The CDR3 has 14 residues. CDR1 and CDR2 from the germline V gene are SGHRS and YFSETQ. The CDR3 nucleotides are TGCGCCAGCACTTCTCGGGGATACCAAGAGACCCAGTACTTC. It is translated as CASTSRGYQETQYF. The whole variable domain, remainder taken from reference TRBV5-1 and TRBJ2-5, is KAGVTQTPRYLIKTRGQQVTLSCSPISGHRSVSWYQQTPGQGLQFLFEYFSETQRNKGNFPGRFSGRQFSNSRSEMNVSTLELGDSALYLCASTSRGYQETQYFGPGTRLLVL.

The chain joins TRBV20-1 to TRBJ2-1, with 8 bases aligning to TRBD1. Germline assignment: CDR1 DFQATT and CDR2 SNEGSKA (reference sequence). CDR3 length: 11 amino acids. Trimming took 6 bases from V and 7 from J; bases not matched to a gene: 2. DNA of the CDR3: TGCAGTGCCCACAGGGGGAATGAGCAGTTCTTC. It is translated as CSAHRGNEQFF.

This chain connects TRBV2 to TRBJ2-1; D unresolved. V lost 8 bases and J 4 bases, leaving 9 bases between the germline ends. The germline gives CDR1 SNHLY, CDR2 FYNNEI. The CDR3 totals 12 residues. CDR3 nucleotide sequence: TGTGCCAGCGACTCGATGTACAATGAGCAGTTCTTC. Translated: CASDSMYNEQFF.